This paragraph covers one TCR beta chain sequence. These data are taken from a study of patients and donors after allogeneic stem cell transplantation. Germline assignment: CDR1 LGHNA and CDR2 YNFKEQ. J gave up 2 bases and V 0 bases, and 3 bases lay outside the gene matches. The CDR3 runs to 16 residues. One entry per CDR3 protein results from TCRdb running MiXCR on the RT-PCR reads. The data contain approximately 250,000 distinct CDR3 sequences, roughly an eighth of them seen just once; the ten biggest clones take up 11%. Input material: blood, either unsorted or a sorted T cell fraction (not recorded which). The genes are TRBV4-2 and TRBJ2-7, with 11 bases that match TRBD2. The clonotype was recovered from a human donor who was either an allogeneic HSCT recipient or a stem cell or donor lymphocyte infusion donor (not recorded which). It is not recorded whose cells these are; they may come from a transplant donor. The CDR3 is CASSQDGLAGTYEQYF. The CDR3 coding sequence is TGTGCCAGCAGCCAAGATGGACTAGCGGGTACCTACGAGCAGTACTTC.